The TCR beta chain under discussion was sequenced for a study of blood T cells in healthy people across ages (dated by TCRdb to between 2015 and 2016). Turning to the overall study: In model experiments, template switching captured about one uniquely barcoded TCR beta cDNA molecule for every two T cells. For two donors (one aged 18 to 30 and one aged 80 or older), the study analyzed two additional independent replicas of 1 million unique cDNA reads from the same blood draw. Using deep sequencing normalized with unique cDNA molecular identifiers, the study measured how TCR beta repertoire diversity changes with age. Four age groups were formed from the donors: young (average approximately 15 years), middle-aged (around 41), aged (62) and long-lived (82).

Results the study describes overall, beyond this receptor: Because profiling used bulk unsorted PBMCs, naive and antigen-experienced compartments could not be compared conclusively. The long-lived group showed more naive CD4+ T cells, fewer expanded clones and increased TCR diversity than the aged group, suggesting age selection. The CMV infection status of donors was not known, potentially confounding age-related changes in expanded clonotypes. Estimates of total diversity from one million sequenced T cells were regarded as lower bounds and underestimates. As age increased, observed TCR beta diversity per million T cells dropped in a roughly linear way, and a significant reduction was already evident by age roughly 36. There was a strong correlation between observed TCR beta diversity and the percentage of naive T cells measured by flow cytometry.

The library came from 5' RACE. Sequencing was carried out with an Illumina HiSeq 2500. A second PCR of roughly 7 to 12 cycles was run with a J-beta primer mix and a sample-barcoded 5' primer. A unique molecular identifier was introduced onto each TCR beta cDNA molecule by a template-switch 5' adaptor carrying 12 random nucleotides. At least 2.5 million CDR3-containing paired-end reads were obtained from each sample. First-strand cDNA synthesis was performed from all RNA using the Mint cDNA synthesis kit, with priming by a TRBC-specific oligonucleotide. Following uracil-DNA glycosylase treatment, a first 18-cycle PCR with universal primers M1SS and BC2_uni_R was performed on all cDNA. As for the authors' bioinformatics: For normalization, 1 million high-quality reads were randomly selected from each sample, with every read carrying a distinct molecular identifier. Instead of being binned into consensus sequences, reads that shared molecular identifiers were thrown out. CDR3 identification, clonotype clustering and error correction used MiTCR with a Q25 quality threshold and the strictest error-elimination algorithm. Lower-bound total TCR beta diversity was estimated with a nonparametric unseen species model using Euler transformation. TCRdb reran the public reads through fastp at Q25 and MiXCR, keeping productive beta chains. Records with the same CDR3 protein are collapsed into one entry carrying the most frequent genes and DNA. The authors' filters were not applied to this entry. Within this sample are about 930,000 distinct CDR3 sequences, with roughly 28% of them counted one time only. The ten largest clonotypes hold about 9.4% of the sample.

Donors were 35 to 40 systemically healthy Caucasian individuals from Russia aged 6 to 90 years. Each donor gave ten milliliters of peripheral blood, drawn into EDTA-treated Vacutainer tubes. Ficoll-Paque density-gradient centrifugation was used to isolate PBMCs, with at least 6 million per sample. Trizol reagent was used to extract total RNA from PBMCs, with at least 5.5 micrograms per sample. Naive CD45RAhigh/CD27high T cell percentages were measured by flow cytometry on a PBMC aliquot from every donor. V loses 3 bases, J loses 2 bases, and the germline ends lie 18 bases apart. The germline V gene sets CDR1 to KGHSH and CDR2 to LQKENI. Its CDR3 holds 17 amino acids, cysteine through phenylalanine. The retained sequence is limited to the CDR3, 51 bases, with the frame set at the first base. This clonotype has a handful of counts. Its cognate antigen has yet to be identified. Per-base quality was not reported, and no clone a single base away is much larger than it.

These data are also associated with another study on T cells of mothers and their children. The other study reports the following: Nine systemically healthy Caucasian individuals, comprising three mothers and their six children, were included as donors. cDNA synthesis used all of the extracted RNA, with 1.5 ug of RNA in each 15 ul reaction. In the second PCR, the M1S primer added sample barcodes and 2-4 random nucleotides. More than 9 million TCR beta CDR3 reads were obtained from each mother, and about 3 million reads were obtained from each child. In both related and unrelated pairs, thymic selection shapes the output of TCR recombination in a similar way, with inherited differences having only a minor effect. Normalized repertoire overlap in related mother-child pairs was always slightly higher than in unrelated mother-child pairs, but the difference was never significant. With a sensitivity of about 100 clones per million clonotypes, no persistent microchimeric T cell clones were detected. In the study, deep NGS was used to compare the TCR beta repertoires of mothers and children, and features distinguishing related mother-child pairs from unrelated individuals were sought. Mothers averaged approximately 41 +/- 4 years of age and children averaged 11 +/- 4 years. After adapter ligation was performed with NEBNext reagents, the libraries were sequenced on an Illumina HiSeq 2000 with 100+100 nt paired-end reads. Mother and child libraries were prepared a month apart and sequenced in separate runs to prevent cross-contamination. Each donor had between roughly 450,000 and 2,100,000 distinct TCR beta clonotypes identified. Naive TCR beta clonotypes were estimated from low-frequency clonotypes matched to each donor's FACS-determined naive share, without sorting.

Recombination connected TRBV18 to TRBJ2-3; TRBD1 is a possible D gene, resting on 6 matching bases. The sequence came from a woman aged 40 to 55 in good health. The sample was blood. The CDR3 region: CASSPLGATPDTDTQYF. The DNA is TGTGCCAGCTCACCCCTGGGGGCAACCCCTGACACAGATACGCAGTATTTT.